Listed here is a single TCR beta chain. The data were obtained in a study of blood T cell repertoires in COVID-19. Background on the study: From the United States, Italy and Spain came samples of acute and convalescent COVID-19. PBMCs, B-cell-depleted T cells, or T cells provided the cDNA or gDNA that made up the material.

The CDR3 has 15 amino acids. Germline-derived CDR1 and CDR2 are LNHNV and YYDKDF (reference sequence). Trimming pared 0 bases from V and 4 bases from J, leaving 10 bases between. Per the authors' pipeline: Amplification of reference gene primers provided the estimated nucleated cell counts. Profiled with immunoSEQ multiplex PCR; TCRdb holds only in-frame clones, not every one. V, J and clone size reflect that table, while D and trimming were determined from the DNA. The table lists fewer than 100,000 clones, approximately 87% of them singletons. V gene TRBV15 combines with J gene TRBJ1-3; unclear D gene. Sequencing was performed on peripheral blood. The receptor comes from a human donor in a cohort sampled during active COVID-19. The CDR3 here is CATSRDEVNGNTIYF. CDR3 in DNA: TGTGCCACCAGCAGAGATGAGGTTAACGGAAACACCATATATTTT.